The entry that follows covers one TCR beta chain sequence. At deep level, the assay was performed. Method: immunoSEQ multiplex PCR; TCRdb's copy keeps in-frame clones and lacks some. The sample has approximately 1,500,000 clones; under 99% are singletons. These data are taken from a study of shared clonotypes between healthy human individuals. Germline CDR1 and CDR2: SGHNT and YYREEE (reference sequence). The trim removed 0 bases at V and 9 bases at J, leaving 5 bases unmatched. This CDR3 contains 14 residues. This chain joins TRBV5-4 and TRBJ1-4, with TRBD1 matching over 7 bases. The source of this sequence is a man aged 25 to 40 in good health. The sequencing input was naive CD4+ T cells sorted from blood. Subset: CD45RA+ positively selected. The CDR3 DNA is TGTGCCAGCAGCTTGGCCTGGGACAGTCAAAAACTGTTTTTT. Translation gives CASSLAWDSQKLFF.